One and the same sample provided the 27 T cell receptor beta chains below, sequenced in a study of STAT3 mutations in large granular lymphocyte leukemia. The study, taken as a whole, reports: Every T-LGLL patient had at least one immunodominant TCRbeta clonotype.

Their recognized antigens are unknown. Sequenced by immunoSEQ multiplex PCR; TCRdb stores in-frame clones only, minus some. The sample carries 17,000 or so clones, approximately 84% recorded once. Sequenced material: peripheral blood mononuclear cells. All receptors come from a man between 50 and 59 years old with T-cell large granular lymphocyte leukemia. Some clones in this sample may be carry-over from other donors' samples.

The V and J genes are TRBV7-8 and TRBJ2-5, with D hard to call. The germline V and J ends were trimmed by 1 base and 2 bases, with 8 bases remaining between them. The CDR3 extends over 14 amino acids. Germline CDR1 is SGHVS and CDR2 is FQNEAQ. The CDR3 nucleotides read TGTGCCAGCAGCTTAGGGGTGGTACAAGAGACCCAGTACTTC. Amino acid sequence: CASSLGVVQETQYF.

V and J are TRBV2 and TRBJ2-4; D not certain. The germline V gene encodes CDR1 SNHLY and CDR2 FYNNEI. CDR3 length: 12 residues. V lost 5 bases and J lost 9, with 11 bases in between. CDR3 sequence reads: CASSPEPPIQYF. The CDR3 bases are TGTGCCAGCAGTCCGGAACCCCCCATTCAGTACTTC.

The chain couples TRBV2 to TRBJ2-7; tentative D call: TRBD1 (6 bases). Per the germline V gene, CDR1 is SNHLY and CDR2 is FYNNEI. Trimming removed 6 bases at V and 10 bases at J, with 19 bases between. This CDR3 contains 13 residues. The CDR3 is CASRGTLQDDQYF. The DNA for the CDR3 is TGTGCCAGCAGGGGGACACTTCAGGATGATCAGTACTTC.

The CDR3 DNA sequence: TGTGCCAGCTACAGCTATGGCTACACCTTC. Amino acids: CASYSYGYTF. This chain connects TRBV6-5 to TRBJ1-2; D is undetermined. This CDR3 has 10 amino acids. The ends were cut back, 8 bases at V and 4 bases at J, with 5 bases in the middle. The germline CDR1 and CDR2 sequences are MNHEY and SVGAGI.

The chain is built from TRBV18 and TRBJ2-2, with 10 nucleotides matching TRBD1. The CDR3 sequence is 16 residues long. V dropped 1 base and J dropped 5; count of bases not matched to a gene: 4. The germline V gene has CDR1 KGHSH and CDR2 LQKENI. CDR3 sequence: CASSPHQDRGTGELFF. CDR3 bases: TGTGCCAGCTCACCACACCAGGACAGGGGGACCGGGGAGCTGTTTTTT.

The genes are TRBV2 and TRBJ2-3; a possible D gene is TRBD1 (6 bases). Trimming removed 6 bases at V and 4 bases at J, with 11 bases between. This CDR3 comprises 13 residues. The germline V gene has CDR1 SNHLY and CDR2 FYNNEI. CDR3 sequence reads: CASRSEGADTQYF. DNA of the CDR3: TGTGCCAGCAGATCTGAGGGGGCAGATACGCAGTATTTT. The variable domain in full, with the rest retrieved from reference TRBV2 and TRBJ2-3, is EPEVTQTPSHQVTQMGQEVILRCVPISNHLYFYWYRQILGQKVEFLVSFYNNEISEKSEIFDDQFSVERPDGSNFTLKIRSTKLEDSAMYFCASRSEGADTQYFGPGTRLTVL.

The gene calls are TRBV5-1 and TRBJ1-5; TRBD1 matches 10 bases. Germline-derived CDR1 and CDR2 are SGHRS and YFSETQ. The CDR3 runs 14 residues. The J segment lost 7 bases and the V segment lost 3 bases, leaving 4 bases of the junction unmatched. CDR3: CASSSGTGEQPQHF. CDR3 bases: TGCGCCAGCAGCTCCGGGACAGGGGAACAGCCCCAGCATTTT.

The chain employs TRBV4-1 and TRBJ2-7, with a weak D call TRBD1 (7 bases). Trimming cost V 4 bases and J 11 bases, with 15 bases left between them. CDR1 and CDR2 from the germline V gene are MGHRA and YSYEKL. CDR3 length: 12 residues. CDR3 sequence reads: CASSRGTAPEYF. DNA of the CDR3: TGCGCCAGCAGCCGCGGGACAGCTCCTGAGTACTTC.

The chain couples TRBV10-3 to TRBJ2-6; TRBD1 or TRBD2 may be the D gene (5 bases each). Germline CDR1 is ENHRY and CDR2 is SYGVKD. V was clipped by 5 bases and J by 0 bases, with 14 bases between them. The CDR3 loop spans 17 amino acids. The CDR3 coding sequence is TGTGCCATCAGTCCGGGACCTGGACCCTCTGGGGCCAACGTCCTGACTTTC. It specifies CAISPGPGPSGANVLTF.

This clone was recorded only once. This chain links TRBV19 with TRBJ1-6; 8 bases map to TRBD1. CDR1 and CDR2 from the germline V gene are LNHDA and SQIVND (reference sequence). The V gene end was trimmed by 4 bases and the J gene end by 9 bases; junction bases not matched to a gene: 8. The CDR3 extends over 15 amino acids. The CDR3 spells CASSTQTGDGSPLHF. The DNA of the CDR3 is TGTGCCAGTAGTACCCAGACAGGGGATGGTTCACCCCTCCACTTT.

The V gene is TRBV6-1, the J gene TRBJ2-3; 10 nucleotides match TRBD1. In germline, CDR1 is MNHNS, CDR2 SASEGT. Trimming took 5 bases from V and 5 from J; bases not matched to a gene: 19. CDR3 length: 19 amino acids. The CDR3 DNA is TGTGCCAGCAGTCAAGACAGGGGGCTCTTGGCGGGACGGGTAGATACGCAGTATTTT. It translates to CASSQDRGLLAGRVDTQYF.

This sequence joins TRBV5-6 and TRBJ1-2, with D possibly TRBD1 on 6 matching bases. The V gene lost 5 bases and the J gene lost 5 bases, with 10 bases spanning the gap. Germline values: CDR1 SGHDT, CDR2 YYEEEE. The CDR3 totals 12 residues. This CDR3 is CASRPGTYGYTF. The CDR3, as DNA: TGTGCCAGCAGACCCGGGACATATGGCTACACCTTC.

The rearrangement links TRBV28 to TRBJ2-7; TRBD2 matches 8 bases. CDR1 is MDHEN, CDR2 SYDVKM, per germline. The trim removed 7 bases at V and 5 bases at J, leaving 7 bases unmatched. This CDR3 has 13 amino acids. CDR3: CASTTGGPHEQYF. In DNA form, the CDR3 reads TGTGCCAGCACGACGGGAGGGCCTCACGAGCAGTACTTC.

V usage is TRBV18 and J usage is TRBJ1-3; tentative D call: TRBD1 (6 bases). Trimming took 3 bases from V and 3 from J, leaving 21 bases between them. This CDR3 spans 18 amino acids. Germline V gene data show CDR1 as KGHSH and CDR2 as LQKENI. The chain's CDR3 is CASSPPTGTRGLGNTIYF. CDR3 DNA sequence: TGTGCCAGCTCACCGCCTACCGGGACACGAGGCCTTGGAAACACCATATATTTT. Supplemented by reference TRBV18 and TRBJ1-3, the full variable domain reads NAGVMQNPRHLVRRRGQEARLRCSPMKGHSHVYWYRQLPEEGLKFMVYLQKENIIDESGMPKERFSAEFPKEGPSILRIQQVVRGDSAAYFCASSPPTGTRGLGNTIYFGEGSWLTVV.

V is TRBV4-2 and J is TRBJ1-3; TRBD1 matches at 8 bases. V gave up 4 bases and J gave up 2 bases; unmatched junction bases: 4. Germline CDR1 reads LGHNA; CDR2 reads YNFKEQ. This CDR3 region has 15 residues. In DNA, the CDR3 is TGTGCCAGCAGCCCGCGGACAGGGACTGGAAACACCATATATTTT. This gives the protein CASSPRTGTGNTIYF.

This clone is a singleton in its sample. The rearrangement joins TRBV5-1 to TRBJ2-7; TRBD1 aligns across 9 bases. The CDR3 spans 15 residues. The V and J ends lost 4 bases and 2 bases, in that order; junction bases with no gene match: 7. Germline lookup yields CDR1 SGHRS and CDR2 YFSETQ. CDR3 sequence: CASSARTGAAYEQYF. The CDR3 coding sequence is TGCGCCAGCAGCGCCCGGACAGGGGCAGCCTACGAGCAGTACTTC.

In its sample, this clone was seen once. The chain links TRBV2 to TRBJ1-2; no firm D call. The ends were cut back, 2 bases at V and 8 bases at J, with 15 bases in the middle. Germline CDR1 reads SNHLY; CDR2 reads FYNNEI. CDR3 length equals 14 residues. For the CDR3, the DNA is TGTGCCAGCAGTGAACGGCCCTCTACAGACGGCTACACCTTC. Amino acids: CASSERPSTDGYTF.

The rearrangement joins TRBV23-1 to TRBJ2-3; 10 bases align to TRBD2. TRBV23-1 carries the ORF label, with uncertain function. The trim removed 3 bases at V and 7 bases at J, leaving 10 bases unmatched. CDR3 length: 16 amino acids. In nucleotides, the CDR3 is TGCGCCAGCAGTCACCCCGCTAGCGGGAGAACGTATACGCAGTATTTT. It yields the protein CASSHPASGRTYTQYF.

The chain links TRBV18 to TRBJ2-2, with D tentatively TRBD2 (6 bases). V lost 2 bases, J lost 6 bases, and 13 bases lay in between. Germline CDR1 reads KGHSH; CDR2 reads LQKENI. This CDR3 is 15 amino acids long. CDR3 in amino acids: CASSPVGGKAGELFF. As DNA, the CDR3 is TGTGCCAGCTCACCAGTGGGAGGAAAGGCCGGGGAGCTGTTTTTT.

The J gene is TRBJ2-7, the V gene TRBV14, with 8 bases matching TRBD2. The V segment lost 4 bases and the J segment 4 bases; nucleotides outside the gene matches: 21. The CDR3 runs 19 residues. CDR1 is SGHDN and CDR2 is FVKESK in the germline V gene. This CDR3 is CASSPYSPLASGQGYEQYF. The DNA for the CDR3 is TGTGCCAGCAGCCCCTATTCCCCCCTCGCTAGCGGGCAGGGATACGAGCAGTACTTC.

The chain is built from TRBV10-3 and TRBJ2-1; 8 bases line up with TRBD1. Germline-derived CDR1 and CDR2 are ENHRY and SYGVKD. Germline trimming cut 10 bases from V and 7 bases from J; bases unmatched to any gene: 18. The length of the CDR3 is 16 residues. This chain's CDR3 is CATSIRDRIVQNEQFF. The CDR3, as DNA: TGTGCCACCTCCATCCGGGACAGGATTGTACAAAATGAGCAGTTCTTC.

The chain carries TRBV30 and TRBJ2-7, with TRBD1 matching over 10 bases. CDR1 and CDR2 from the germline V gene are GTSNPN and SVGIG (reference sequence). Trimming cost V 4 bases and J 1 base; bases outside gene matches: 4. CDR3 size: 14 residues. The CDR3 is CAWNPGQGSYEQYF. Here the CDR3 DNA reads TGTGCCTGGAATCCGGGACAGGGGTCCTACGAGCAGTACTTC.

The table lists this clone with a count of one. The chain combines TRBV7-9 with TRBJ2-6; 10 bases line up with TRBD1. Germline V gives CDR1 SEHNR, CDR2 FQNEAQ (reference sequence). The CDR3 has 17 residues. The trim removed 5 bases at V and 2 bases at J, leaving 6 bases unmatched. The CDR3 protein is CASSKMTGGAGANVLTF. The CDR3 DNA follows: TGTGCCAGCAGCAAAATGACAGGGGGCGCTGGGGCCAACGTCCTGACTTTC. The whole variable domain, remainder taken from reference TRBV7-9 and TRBJ2-6, is DTGVSQNPRHKITKRGQNVTFRCDPISEHNRLYWYRQTLGQGPEFLTYFQNEAQLEKSRLLSDRFSAERPKGSFSTLEIQRTEQGDSAMYLCASSKMTGGAGANVLTFGAGSRLTVL.

The J gene is TRBJ2-1, the V gene TRBV29-1; no definite D call. Trimming took off 7 bases at V and 8 bases at J, with 9 bases between the two ends. The CDR3 is made up of 10 amino acids. Per the germline V gene, CDR1 is SQVTM and CDR2 is ANQGSEA. The CDR3 region has the DNA TGCAGCGGTGGATATGATGAGCAGTTCTTC. It specifies CSGGYDEQFF.

This sequence joins TRBV5-4 and TRBJ2-1; TRBD2 aligns across 16 bases. The V gene end was trimmed by 5 bases and the J gene end by 10 bases; junction bases not matched to a gene: 12. This CDR3 comprises 17 residues. Germline lookup yields CDR1 SGHNT and CDR2 YYREEE (reference sequence). In nucleotides, the CDR3 is TGTGCCAGCAGGCTAGGGACTAGCGGGAGGGCCAGACAGGAGCAGTTCTTC. As protein: CASRLGTSGRARQEQFF.

The gene calls are TRBV4-3 and TRBJ2-2; D is unclear. The CDR3 runs 12 residues. V shed 3 bases and J shed 7 bases, with 6 bases lying between them. The germline CDR1 and CDR2 sequences are LGHNA and YSLEER. This CDR3 is CASSQPGGELFF. For the CDR3, the DNA is TGCGCCAGCAGCCAGCCGGGCGGGGAGCTGTTTTTT.

This clone has just one count. The J gene is TRBJ2-1, the V gene TRBV7-2; D gene ambiguous. Deletions cut 1 base from V and 11 bases from J, with 6 bases between. This CDR3 has 11 amino acids. Germline V gene lookup returns CDR1 SGHTA and CDR2 FQGNSA. The CDR3, as DNA: TGTGCCAGCAGCTTAGGGCAGAAGCAGTTCTTC. Encoded protein: CASSLGQKQFF.